Following are 13 T cell receptor beta chains from one sample sequenced in a study of shared clonotypes between healthy human individuals. Here immunoSEQ multiplex PCR was the method, and the copy in TCRdb shows in-frame clones only, minus some. Of hundreds of thousands of clones in the sample, about 95% were seen once. Naive CD8 cells, CD45RO-negative and positively selected for CCR7, excluded terminally differentiated effector memory CD45RA+ cells. Sequencing was done on a sample of naive CD8+ T cells sorted from blood. These receptors were collected from a woman in her twenties or thirties in good health.

The chain has TRBV28 and TRBJ2-5; no definite D call. The assigned J gene may be wrong: the sequence end matches TRBJ2-7 better. The CDR3 is 14 amino acids. CDR1 and CDR2 from the germline V gene are MDHEN and SYDVKM. The CDR3 nucleotides are TGTGCCAGCAGTCCATCGTTGGGCATTTCCGAGCAGTACTTC. It yields the protein CASSPSLGISEQYF.

The count of this clone is one. This sequence joins TRBV28 and TRBJ2-1, with D unresolved. The CDR3 length is 12 residues. In germline, CDR1 is MDHEN, CDR2 SYDVKM. Trimming stripped 1 base from V and 10 bases from J, with 8 bases between. The CDR3 protein is CASSLLGMEQFF. DNA of the CDR3: TGTGCCAGCAGTTTATTGGGGATGGAGCAGTTCTTC.

For this clone: Other DNA sequences in the sample encode the same CDR3. V gene TRBV14 combines with J gene TRBJ2-1; no clear D. The CDR3 loop spans 12 amino acids. The V gene lost 1 base and the J gene lost 3 bases, with 1 base spanning the gap. In germline, CDR1 is SGHDN, CDR2 FVKESK. The CDR3 loop is CASSQVYNEQFF. CDR3 nucleotides: TGTGCCAGCAGCCAAGTCTACAATGAGCAGTTCTTC.

The CDR3 DNA follows: TGTGCCAGTAGGGCGGACGCTAACTATGGCTACACCTTC. It encodes CASRADANYGYTF. V gene TRBV19 combines with J gene TRBJ1-2; D is undetermined. V was cut by 6 bases and J by 0 bases, with 8 bases left in between. This CDR3 region has 13 residues. Germline CDR1 and CDR2: LNHDA and SQIVND (reference sequence).

In its sample, this clone was seen once. The V and J genes are TRBV29-1 and TRBJ1-2; tentatively, D is TRBD1 (5 bases). Per the germline V gene, CDR1 is SQVTM and CDR2 is ANQGSEA. Between the trimmed V and J ends, which lost 1 base and 2 bases, there was a span of 8 bases. This CDR3 is 13 amino acids long. CDR3 amino acids: CSVEGEGNYGYTF. CDR3 DNA: TGCAGCGTTGAAGGGGAGGGGAACTATGGCTACACCTTC.

The J gene is TRBJ2-5, the V gene TRBV7-9; 7 nucleotides align to TRBD1. The germline V gene has CDR1 SEHNR and CDR2 FQNEAQ (reference sequence). This CDR3 region has 13 residues. Trimming cost V 5 bases and J 2 bases; bases outside gene matches: 2. CDR3 loop: CASSQGVQETQYF. The CDR3, as DNA: TGTGCCAGCAGCCAGGGGGTGCAAGAGACCCAGTACTTC.

The V call is TRBV21-1, the J call TRBJ2-3; the table's D call, TRBD1, has no DNA check behind it. TRBV21-1 is noted as a pseudogene. The length of the CDR3 is 17 residues. For the CDR3, the DNA is TGTGCCAGCAGCAGACGAAGCAGACAGGATCCTTCAGATACGCAGTATTTT. Amino acids: CASSRRSRQDPSDTQYF.

The chain joins TRBV27 to TRBJ2-5; D perhaps matches TRBD1 (5 bases). The J call is in doubt because the DNA end fits TRBJ2-7 better. Looked up from germline, CDR1 is MNHEY and CDR2 is SMNVEV (reference sequence). CDR3 length: 15 residues. CDR3 loop: CASRITKGNLYEQYF. The CDR3 nucleotides are TGTGCCAGCAGAATCACGAAGGGGAACCTCTACGAGCAGTACTTC.

V usage is TRBV7-9 and J usage is TRBJ2-3, with D perhaps matching TRBD2 (5 bases). The V and J ends lost 0 bases and 2 bases respectively, with 15 bases between them. The CDR3 loop spans 17 amino acids. From germline, CDR1 is SEHNR and CDR2 FQNEAQ (reference sequence). The CDR3 DNA is TGTGCCAGCAGCTTAGCGGGAGTAGATATCTTCACAGATACGCAGTATTTT. Translated: CASSLAGVDIFTDTQYF.

For the CDR3, the DNA is TGCAGCGTTGAAGATTTGGCGGGAGGATCCTACGAGCAGTACTTC. The encoded protein is CSVEDLAGGSYEQYF. V and J are TRBV29-1 and TRBJ2-7, with 8 bases lining up with TRBD2. Trimming took 0 bases from V and 1 from J; bases not matched to a gene: 5. CDR3 size: 15 residues. CDR1 is SQVTM and CDR2 is ANQGSEA in the germline V gene.

The gene calls are TRBV5-6 and TRBJ2-2; the D gene is possibly TRBD1 (5 bases). The germline CDR1 and CDR2 sequences are SGHDT and YYEEEE. The CDR3 runs to 15 residues. V was cut by 1 base and J by 4 bases, with 11 bases left in between. Written as DNA, the CDR3 is TGTGCCAGCAGCTTGTTGGGCAGGGCCACCGGGGAGCTGTTTTTT. This codes for CASSLLGRATGELFF.

The V and J genes are TRBV27 and TRBJ2-3; 8 bases align to TRBD2. Per the germline V gene, CDR1 is MNHEY and CDR2 is SMNVEV (reference sequence). The V gene end was trimmed by 6 bases and the J gene end by 2 bases; junction bases not matched to a gene: 1. The CDR3 contains 13 residues. DNA for the CDR3: TGTGCCAGCAGCGGGAGGGCCACAGATACGCAGTATTTT. This encodes CASSGRATDTQYF.

This sequence joins TRBV7-9 and TRBJ1-4; D is ambiguous. The V gene lost 8 bases and the J gene lost 5 bases, with 9 bases spanning the gap. This CDR3 region has 12 residues. Germline V lookup: CDR1 SEHNR, CDR2 FQNEAQ (reference sequence). CDR3 protein: CASGAYNEKLFF. The DNA for the CDR3 is TGTGCCAGCGGCGCATACAATGAAAAACTGTTTTTT.